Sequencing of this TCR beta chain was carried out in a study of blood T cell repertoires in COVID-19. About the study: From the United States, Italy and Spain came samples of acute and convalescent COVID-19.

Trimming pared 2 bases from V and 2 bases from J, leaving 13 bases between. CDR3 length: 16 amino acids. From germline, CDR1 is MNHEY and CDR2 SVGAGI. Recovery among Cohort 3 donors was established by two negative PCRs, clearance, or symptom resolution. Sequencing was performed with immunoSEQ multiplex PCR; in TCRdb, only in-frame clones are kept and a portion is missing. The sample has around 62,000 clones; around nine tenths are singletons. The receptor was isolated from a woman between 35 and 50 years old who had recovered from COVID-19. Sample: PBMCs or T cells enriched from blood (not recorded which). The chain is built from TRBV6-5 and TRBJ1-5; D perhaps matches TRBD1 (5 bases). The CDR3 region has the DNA TGTGCCAGCAGTTACCATGGGGTAGGGGGCAATCAGCCCCAGCATTTT. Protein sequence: CASSYHGVGGNQPQHF.